The 23 T cell receptor beta chains given below trace back to one sample, sequenced in a study of shared clonotypes between healthy human individuals. Profiled with immunoSEQ multiplex PCR; TCRdb holds only in-frame clones, not every one. The sample lists a few million clones; more than 90% were seen once. Sequences were obtained from naive CD4+ T cells sorted from blood. Subset meaning: CD45RA+ positively selected. These receptors originate from a man aged 18 to 29 in good health.

This rearrangement joins TRBV7-2 to TRBJ2-5; 9 bases fit TRBD1. With 6 bases clipped from V and 1 base from J, the junction kept 9 bases outside the gene matches. The CDR3 runs 16 residues. Germline CDR1 is SGHTA and CDR2 is FQGNSA. The CDR3 DNA reads as TGTGCCAGCAGTCGAGGAGGACAGGGGCTCCAAGAGACCCAGTACTTC. This translates into CASSRGGQGLQETQYF.

The rearrangement uses TRBV11-2 and TRBJ1-3, with D uncertain. Deletions cut 3 bases from V and 4 bases from J, with 10 bases between. Germline values: CDR1 SGHAT, CDR2 FQNNGV. CDR3 length equals 14 residues. CDR3 coding DNA: TGTGCCAGCAGCTTGAAGGGCTCCGGAAACACCATATATTTT. This encodes CASSLKGSGNTIYF.

This clone was picked up one time. This chain uses TRBV7-6 with TRBJ1-1; tentatively, D is TRBD1 (5 bases). The CDR3 runs 13 residues. Trimming left V 1 base short and J 5 bases short, with 8 bases between. Germline V gene lookup returns CDR1 SGHVS and CDR2 FNYEAQ. The CDR3 nucleotides are TGTGCCAGCAGCTTAGGGGGCGAAACTGAAGCTTTCTTT. The encoded protein is CASSLGGETEAFF.

The chain couples TRBV7-9 to TRBJ2-3; 7 bases line up with TRBD2. This CDR3 is 15 amino acids long. Germline V gene sequence: CDR1 SEHNR, CDR2 FQNEAQ (reference sequence). Trimming cost V 5 bases and J 0 bases; bases outside gene matches: 5. CDR3 amino acids: CASSPPRGSTDTQYF. DNA of the CDR3: TGTGCCAGCAGCCCCCCGCGGGGGAGCACAGATACGCAGTATTTT.

The gene calls are TRBV18 and TRBJ2-7; TRBD2 aligns across 9 bases. Per germline, CDR1 KGHSH and CDR2 LQKENI. Germline trimming cut 6 bases from V and 4 bases from J; bases unmatched to any gene: 10. This CDR3 has 15 amino acids. The CDR3 DNA reads as TGTGCCAGCTCGTTGGGGACTAGCAACGGGTACGAGCAGTACTTC. Encoded protein: CASSLGTSNGYEQYF.

The chain employs TRBV5-4 and TRBJ2-7; TRBD1 agrees at 10 bases. With 3 bases clipped from V and 4 bases from J, the junction kept 7 bases outside the gene matches. Germline lookup yields CDR1 SGHNT and CDR2 YYREEE (reference sequence). This CDR3 has 15 amino acids. CDR3 coding DNA: TGTGCCAGCAGCTCGAGACAGGGGGCAGGGTACGAGCAGTACTTC. This gives the protein CASSSRQGAGYEQYF. Based on the CDR3 plus reference TRBV5-4 and TRBJ2-7, the full variable domain is ETGVTQSPTHLIKTRGQQVTLRCSSQSGHNTVSWYQQALGQGPQFIFQYYREEENGRGNFPPRFSGLQFPNYSSELNVNALELDDSALYLCASSSRQGAGYEQYFGPGTRLTVT.

The rearrangement links TRBV7-9 to TRBJ2-3; 7 bases map to TRBD2. This CDR3 is 18 amino acids long. In germline, CDR1 is SEHNR, CDR2 FQNEAQ (reference sequence). Trimming removed 5 bases from V and 0 bases from J; junction bases left unmatched: 14. The CDR3 region is CASSPHARGGLSTDTQYF. CDR3 DNA sequence: TGTGCCAGCAGCCCCCACGCTCGGGGAGGGTTGAGCACAGATACGCAGTATTTT.

The chain employs TRBV6-5 and TRBJ1-1; possible D gene TRBD1, 6 bases. The ends were cut back, 5 bases at V and 7 bases at J, with 17 bases in the middle. CDR3 length: 14 amino acids. Per germline, CDR1 MNHEY and CDR2 SVGAGI. CDR3 bases: TGTGCCAGCAGTCGCAGTGGGGTCAGGGGTGAAGCTTTCTTT. The encoded protein is CASSRSGVRGEAFF.

V is TRBV27 and J is TRBJ2-5; TRBD1 matches 7 bases. CDR3 length: 14 amino acids. The V gene's germline CDR1 is MNHEY and CDR2 SMNVEV (reference sequence). V gave up 6 bases and J gave up 3 bases; unmatched junction bases: 7. The CDR3 spells CASRLGQGEETQYF. The CDR3, as DNA: TGTGCCAGCAGGTTGGGGCAGGGGGAAGAGACCCAGTACTTC.

The chain links TRBV6-6 to TRBJ1-1; perhaps TRBD1 as D (5 bases). The germline CDR1 and CDR2 sequences are MNHNY and SVGAGI (reference sequence). The CDR3 consists of 15 residues. Trimming pared 2 bases from V and 1 base from J, leaving 11 bases between. In DNA, the CDR3 is TGTGCCAGCAGTTACACAGGAACAGCGAACACTGAAGCTTTCTTT. As protein: CASSYTGTANTEAFF.

This chain joins TRBV28 and TRBJ2-2; D ambiguous. The CDR3 has 11 amino acids. Trimming pared 9 bases from V and 5 bases from J, leaving 7 bases between. The germline V gene has CDR1 MDHEN and CDR2 SYDVKM. This chain's CDR3 is CASRRTGELFF. The DNA for the CDR3 is TGTGCCAGTCGGCGAACCGGGGAGCTGTTTTTT.

The chain carries TRBV18 and TRBJ2-5; D call uncertain. CDR1 KGHSH and CDR2 LQKENI come from the germline V gene. This CDR3 has 15 residues. Between the trimmed V and J ends, which lost 3 bases and 4 bases, there was a span of 15 bases. CDR3 DNA: TGTGCCAGCTCACCGATCGTGGGTGGGGTAGAGACCCAGTACTTC. This sequence encodes CASSPIVGGVETQYF.

The rearrangement joins TRBV27 to TRBJ1-5; 8 bases fit TRBD1. The germline V gene encodes CDR1 MNHEY and CDR2 SMNVEV (reference sequence). V was clipped by 8 bases and J by 2 bases; unmatched bases: 5. This CDR3 has 14 residues. Written as DNA, the CDR3 is TGTGCCAGCGGACAGGGCAGGGGCAATCAGCCCCAGCATTTT. Translated: CASGQGRGNQPQHF.

This clone has a single count. The V and J genes are TRBV2 and TRBJ1-2; no definite D call. CDR1 is SNHLY and CDR2 is FYNNEI in the germline V gene. V lost 8 bases and J 0 bases, leaving 13 bases between the germline ends. The CDR3 sequence is 14 residues long. The CDR3 bases are TGTGCCAGCCGGTTGGGATGGGCTAACTATGGCTACACCTTC. It codes for CASRLGWANYGYTF.

The chain recombines TRBV5-1 with TRBJ2-3, with 7 bases matching TRBD1. Germline V CDR1 and CDR2: SGHRS, YFSETQ. This CDR3 comprises 14 residues. Trimming at V came to 4 bases and at J to 0 bases, leaving 2 bases not matched to a gene. The CDR3 sequence: CASSETGSTDTQYF. The CDR3, as DNA: TGCGCCAGCAGCGAGACAGGGAGCACAGATACGCAGTATTTT. The whole variable domain, remainder taken from reference TRBV5-1 and TRBJ2-3, is KAGVTQTPRYLIKTRGQQVTLSCSPISGHRSVSWYQQTPGQGLQFLFEYFSETQRNKGNFPGRFSGRQFSNSRSEMNVSTLELGDSALYLCASSETGSTDTQYFGPGTRLTVL.

The rearrangement joins TRBV11-2 to TRBJ2-7; TRBD2 is a possible D gene (5 bases). The CDR3 is 15 amino acids. Between the trimmed V and J ends, which lost 1 base and 0 bases, there was a span of 10 bases. Germline loops: CDR1 SGHAT, CDR2 FQNNGV. This chain's CDR3 is CASSLVFGSSYEQYF. The DNA of the CDR3 is TGTGCCAGCAGCTTAGTTTTTGGGAGCTCCTACGAGCAGTACTTC. The full variable domain, its missing parts supplied by reference TRBV11-2 and TRBJ2-7, is EAGVAQSPRYKIIEKRQSVAFWCNPISGHATLYWYQQILGQGPKLLIQFQNNGVVDDSQLPKDRFSAERLKGVDSTLKIQPAKLEDSAVYLCASSLVFGSSYEQYFGPGTRLTVT.

The J gene is TRBJ1-1, the V gene TRBV5-4, with D perhaps matching TRBD1 (6 bases). The CDR3 length is 12 residues. In germline, CDR1 is SGHNT, CDR2 YYREEE (reference sequence). Trimming removed 2 bases at V and 11 bases at J, with 13 bases between. CDR3: CASSLDDRRAFF. The CDR3 DNA is TGTGCCAGCAGCTTAGACGACAGGAGGGCTTTCTTT.

The table lists this clone with a count of one. This sequence joins TRBV10-3 and TRBJ2-3; TRBD2 aligns across 12 bases. The CDR3 extends over 15 amino acids. Germline CDR1 reads ENHRY; CDR2 reads SYGVKD. V dropped 10 bases and J dropped 2; count of bases not matched to a gene: 7. CDR3 residues: CATRTSGASTDTQYF. CDR3 sequence (DNA): TGTGCCACTCGGACTAGCGGGGCCTCCACAGATACGCAGTATTTT.

The gene calls are TRBV21-1 and TRBJ1-1; TRBD1, the table's D call, was not compared with the DNA. TRBV21-1 is noted as a pseudogene. The CDR3 is made up of 15 amino acids. The CDR3 coding sequence is TGTGCCAGCAGACCCGACAGGGGGCGCGTCACTGAAGCTTTCTTT. Protein sequence: CASRPDRGRVTEAFF.

CDR3 in DNA: TGTGCCAGCAGCGTAGTCAGGGACGGCACTGAAGCTTTCTTT. Protein sequence: CASSVVRDGTEAFF. J is TRBJ1-1 and V is TRBV9; weak D call: TRBD1 (5 bases). This CDR3 spans 14 amino acids. V lost 0 bases to trimming and J lost 4 bases, with 10 bases between them. Looked up from germline, CDR1 is SGDLS and CDR2 is YYNGEE.

DNA for the CDR3: TGTGCCAGCAGCCCCCGGGACAGGGGGACCGGGGAGCTGTTTTTT. This codes for CASSPRDRGTGELFF. The V and J genes are TRBV5-5 and TRBJ2-2; TRBD1 aligns across 11 bases. From germline, CDR1 is SGHKS and CDR2 YYEKEE (reference sequence). V lost 4 bases and J lost 5; bases outside the gene matches: 4. The length of the CDR3 is 15 residues.

The gene calls are TRBV10-3 and TRBJ1-4, with D unresolved. This CDR3 region has 14 residues. The germline V gene encodes CDR1 ENHRY and CDR2 SYGVKD. Deletions cut 2 bases from V and 7 bases from J, with 11 bases between. For the CDR3, the DNA is TGTGCCATCAGTGAGGGTGGAGTGAGTGAAAAACTGTTTTTT. Translated: CAISEGGVSEKLFF.

The CDR3 reads CASGPGTDTQYF. In DNA form, the CDR3 reads TGTGCCAGCGGGCCGGGCACAGATACGCAGTATTTT. The V and J genes are TRBV11-3 and TRBJ2-3; D ambiguous. With 8 bases removed from V and 1 base from J, the gap between germline ends came to 7 bases. In germline, CDR1 is SGHNT, CDR2 YENEEA. The CDR3 consists of 12 residues.